This passage covers 13 T cell receptor beta chains from one sample sequenced in a study of cytomegalovirus exposure and HLA in healthy donors. With 60 Vbeta and 13 Jbeta primers, the PCR was carried out. Repertoires were generated with immunoSEQ multiplex PCR, while TCRdb's copy carries only in-frame clones and drops some. This table holds around 150,000 clones, about 63% found once. The sample taken for sequencing was PBMCs. The source is a woman aged 40 to 50 in good health and CMV-seropositive.

This sequence joins TRBV9 and TRBJ2-2; D is unresolved. V lost 0 bases to trimming and J lost 1 base, with 10 bases between them. CDR1 is SGDLS, CDR2 YYNGEE, per germline. The length of the CDR3 is 16 residues. The CDR3 nucleotides read TGTGCCAGCAGCGTAGTTTCACAGATGAACACCGGGGAGCTGTTTTTT. It yields the protein CASSVVSQMNTGELFF. Using reference TRBV9 and TRBJ2-2 for the parts outside the CDR3, the full variable domain is DSGVTQTPKHLITATGQRVTLRCSPRSGDLSVYWYQQSLDQGLQFLIQYYNGEERAKGNILERFSAQQFPDLHSELNLSSLELGDSALYFCASSVVSQMNTGELFFGEGSRLTVL.

The V call is TRBV7-2, the J call TRBJ1-4; TRBD1 matches at 8 bases. This CDR3 spans 14 amino acids. Germline assignment: CDR1 SGHTA and CDR2 FQGNSA. The trim removed 3 bases at V and 4 bases at J, leaving 1 base unmatched. The CDR3 region is CASSLTGDNEKLFF. For the CDR3, the DNA is TGTGCCAGCAGCTTGACAGGGGATAATGAAAAACTGTTTTTT.

This clone has a handful of counts. The chain combines TRBV18 with TRBJ1-2, with a tentative D call TRBD1 (5 bases). Germline CDR1 is KGHSH and CDR2 is LQKENI. CDR3 length equals 15 residues. V was shortened by 4 bases and J by 0 bases, with 12 bases between the two germline ends. CDR3 in DNA: TGTGCCAGCTCACAGGGGCACGAGACTAACTATGGCTACACCTTC. Protein: CASSQGHETNYGYTF.

The rearrangement uses TRBV7-6 and TRBJ2-5; 9 bases match TRBD2. The V gene's germline CDR1 is SGHVS and CDR2 FNYEAQ. The CDR3 has 18 residues. Trimming removed 0 bases from V and 3 bases from J; junction bases left unmatched: 11. The CDR3 DNA is TGTGCCAGCAGCTTAGCGTTAGGCGGGGGGGCTTTCGAAGAGACCCAGTACTTC. Translated: CASSLALGGGAFEETQYF.

The CDR3 protein is CASSYSGQGLGGYTF. The CDR3 nucleotides read TGTGCCAGCAGTTACTCGGGACAGGGTTTGGGCGGCTACACCTTC. This sequence joins TRBV6-5 and TRBJ1-2; TRBD1 agrees at 9 bases. The length of the CDR3 is 15 residues. In germline, CDR1 is MNHEY, CDR2 SVGAGI. V was pared by 0 bases and J by 8 bases, with 7 bases of the junction left unmatched.

The chain joins TRBV19 to TRBJ2-5, with a weak D call TRBD2 (6 bases). The CDR3 contains 14 residues. Germline-derived CDR1 and CDR2 are LNHDA and SQIVND (reference sequence). V was clipped by 5 bases and J by 1 base, with 11 bases between them. The CDR3 DNA is TGTGCCAGTAGTCGGACTACGATCCAAGAGACCCAGTACTTC. Its translation: CASSRTTIQETQYF.

This chain connects TRBV11-1 to TRBJ2-7; tentative D call: TRBD1 (5 bases). V lost 3 bases, J lost 6 bases, and 15 bases lay in between. The CDR3 is made up of 14 amino acids. Germline V gene sequence: CDR1 SGHAT, CDR2 FQDESV (reference sequence). The CDR3 region has the DNA TGTGCCAGCAGCTTCATCGGCAGGGCCGTCGAGCAGTACTTC. This codes for CASSFIGRAVEQYF.

This clone appeared a single time. V is TRBV6-6 and J is TRBJ2-7; 9 positions agree with TRBD1. Germline V gene data show CDR1 as MNHNY and CDR2 as SVGAGI (reference sequence). The ends lost 0 bases at V and 4 bases at J; junction bases unmatched: 7. CDR3 length: 16 amino acids. Here the CDR3 DNA reads TGTGCCAGCAGTTACTCCGCCGGGACAGGGTCTTACGAGCAGTACTTC. This codes for CASSYSAGTGSYEQYF.

In its sample, this clone was seen a few times. The rearrangement uses TRBV5-4 and TRBJ1-4; 10 bases agree with TRBD1. Looked up from germline, CDR1 is SGHNT and CDR2 is YYREEE (reference sequence). This CDR3 comprises 14 residues. The ends lost 4 bases at V and 8 bases at J; junction bases unmatched: 5. CDR3 in amino acids: CASSLDRGREKLFF. CDR3 bases: TGTGCCAGCAGCCTCGACAGGGGGCGAGAAAAACTGTTTTTT.

A single count supports this clone. This chain joins TRBV4-1 and TRBJ1-2; D unclear. CDR3 length: 13 amino acids. The ends were cut back, 0 bases at V and 3 bases at J, with 5 bases in the middle. Germline V gives CDR1 MGHRA, CDR2 YSYEKL. CDR3 nucleotide sequence: TGCGCCAGCAGCCAAGATCTTTACTATGGCTACACCTTC. Its translation is CASSQDLYYGYTF.

This chain links TRBV11-3 with TRBJ2-7; 14 nucleotides align to TRBD2. J lost 8 bases, V lost 5 bases, and 11 bases had no gene match. The length of the CDR3 is 16 residues. Looked up from germline, CDR1 is SGHNT and CDR2 is YENEEA. DNA of the CDR3: TGTGCCAGCAGCCCCGGACTAGCGGGGGGCCCGTTGCAGCAGTACTTC. This sequence encodes CASSPGLAGGPLQQYF.

This clone came up a few times. The chain joins TRBV5-6 to TRBJ1-1; 9 bases align to TRBD1. V shed 6 bases and J 1 base; nucleotides not matched to a gene: 7. CDR1 and CDR2 (germline): SGHDT, YYEEEE. The CDR3 runs to 15 residues. The CDR3 reads CASNQDRGANTEAFF. In nucleotides, the CDR3 is TGTGCCAGCAACCAAGACAGGGGGGCGAACACTGAAGCTTTCTTT.

J is TRBJ2-7 and V is TRBV19, with 8 bases fitting TRBD2. Unmatched junction bases numbered 10, after V lost 6 bases and J lost 6 bases. CDR3 size: 14 residues. Germline loops: CDR1 LNHDA, CDR2 SQIVND (reference sequence). CDR3 in DNA: TGTGCCAGTAGCTCAGCGGGGGCCCTTAGCGAGCAGTACTTC. Translation gives CASSSAGALSEQYF.